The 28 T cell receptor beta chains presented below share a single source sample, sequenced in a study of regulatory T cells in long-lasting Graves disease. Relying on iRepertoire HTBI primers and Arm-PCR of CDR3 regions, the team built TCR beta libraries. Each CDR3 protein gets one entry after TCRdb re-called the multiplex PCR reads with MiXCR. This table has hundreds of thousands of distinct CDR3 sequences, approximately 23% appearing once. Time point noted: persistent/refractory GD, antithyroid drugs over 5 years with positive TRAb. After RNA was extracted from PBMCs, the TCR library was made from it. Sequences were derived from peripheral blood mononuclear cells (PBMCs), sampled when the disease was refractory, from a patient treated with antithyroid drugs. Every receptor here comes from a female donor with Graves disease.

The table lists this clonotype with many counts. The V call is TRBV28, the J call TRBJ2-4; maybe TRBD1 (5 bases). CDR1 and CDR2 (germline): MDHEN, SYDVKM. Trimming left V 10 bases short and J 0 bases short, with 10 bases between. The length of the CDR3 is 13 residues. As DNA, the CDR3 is TGTGCCACCAGGGTAGGAGCCAAAAACATTCAGTACTTC. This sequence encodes CATRVGAKNIQYF.

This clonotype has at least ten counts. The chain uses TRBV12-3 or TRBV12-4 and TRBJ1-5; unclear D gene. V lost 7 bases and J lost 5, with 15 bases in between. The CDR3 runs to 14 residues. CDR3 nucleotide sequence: TGTGCCAGCACCACGGGGAGGGATCATCAGCCCCAGCATTTT. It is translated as CASTTGRDHQPQHF.

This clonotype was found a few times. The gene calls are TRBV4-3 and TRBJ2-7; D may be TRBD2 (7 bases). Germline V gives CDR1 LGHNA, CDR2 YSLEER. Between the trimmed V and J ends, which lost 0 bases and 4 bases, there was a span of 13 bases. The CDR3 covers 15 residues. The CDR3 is CASSQEGGGRYEQYF. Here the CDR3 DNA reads TGCGCCAGCAGCCAAGAGGGGGGGGGCAGGTACGAGCAGTACTTC.

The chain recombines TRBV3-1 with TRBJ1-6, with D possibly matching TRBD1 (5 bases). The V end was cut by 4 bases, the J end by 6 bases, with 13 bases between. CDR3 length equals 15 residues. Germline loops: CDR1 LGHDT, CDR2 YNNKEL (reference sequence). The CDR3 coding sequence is TGTGCCAGCAGCCCTACGACGGGACCTAATTCACCCCTCCACTTT. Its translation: CASSPTTGPNSPLHF.

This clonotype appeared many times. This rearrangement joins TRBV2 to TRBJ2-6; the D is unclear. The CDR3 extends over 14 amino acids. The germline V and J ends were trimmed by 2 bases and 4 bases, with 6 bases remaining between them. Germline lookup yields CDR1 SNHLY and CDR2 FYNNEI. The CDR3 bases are TGTGCCAGCAGTGAATTGTCCGGGGCCAACGTCCTGACTTTC. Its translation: CASSELSGANVLTF.

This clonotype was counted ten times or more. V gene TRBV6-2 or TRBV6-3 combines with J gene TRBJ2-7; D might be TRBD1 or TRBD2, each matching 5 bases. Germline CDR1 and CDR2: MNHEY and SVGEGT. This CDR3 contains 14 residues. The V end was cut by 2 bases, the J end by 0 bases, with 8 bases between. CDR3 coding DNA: TGTGCCAGCAGTTACGAGGGGAGCTCCTACGAGCAGTACTTC. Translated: CASSYEGSSYEQYF.

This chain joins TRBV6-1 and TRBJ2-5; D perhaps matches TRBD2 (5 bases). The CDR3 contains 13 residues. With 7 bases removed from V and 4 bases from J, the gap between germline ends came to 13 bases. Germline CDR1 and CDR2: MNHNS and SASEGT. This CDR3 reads CASNIGVLETQYF. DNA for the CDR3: TGTGCCAGCAATATCGGGGTCCTAGAGACCCAGTACTTC.

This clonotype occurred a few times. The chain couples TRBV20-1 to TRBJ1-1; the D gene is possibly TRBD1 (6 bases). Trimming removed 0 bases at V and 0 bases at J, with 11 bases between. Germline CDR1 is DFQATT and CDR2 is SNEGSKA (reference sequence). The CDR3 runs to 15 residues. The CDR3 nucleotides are TGCAGTGCTAGAGATTACGGACAGATGAACACTGAAGCTTTCTTT. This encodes CSARDYGQMNTEAFF.

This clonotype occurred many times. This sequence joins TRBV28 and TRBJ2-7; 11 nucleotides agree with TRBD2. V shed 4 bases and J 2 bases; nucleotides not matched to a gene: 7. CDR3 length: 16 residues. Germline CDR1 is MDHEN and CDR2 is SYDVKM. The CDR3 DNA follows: TGTGCCAGCAGTTCCGTTAGCGGGAGGGCCGCCTACGAGCAGTACTTC. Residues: CASSSVSGRAAYEQYF.

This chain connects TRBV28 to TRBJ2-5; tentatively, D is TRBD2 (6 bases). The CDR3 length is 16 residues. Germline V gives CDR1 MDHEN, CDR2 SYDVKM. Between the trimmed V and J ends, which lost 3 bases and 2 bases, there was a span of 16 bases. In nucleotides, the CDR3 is TGTGCCAGCAGTTTTACCCTCGGGACTCAGCAAGAGACCCAGTACTTC. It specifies CASSFTLGTQQETQYF.

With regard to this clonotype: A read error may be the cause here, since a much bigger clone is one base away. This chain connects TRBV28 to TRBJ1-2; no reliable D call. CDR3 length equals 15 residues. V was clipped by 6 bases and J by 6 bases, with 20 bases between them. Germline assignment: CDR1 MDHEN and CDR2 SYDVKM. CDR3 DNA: TGTGCCAGCAGCTATACCGGAGGCAGCTTCGATGGCTACACCTTC. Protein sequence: CASSYTGGSFDGYTF.

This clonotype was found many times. For the CDR3, the DNA is TGTGCCATCAGTGAACAGTTTGGCTACACCTTC. This codes for CAISEQFGYTF. This chain joins TRBV10-3 and TRBJ1-2; D unclear. Trimming took off 3 bases at V and 7 bases at J, with 6 bases between the two ends. CDR1 is ENHRY and CDR2 is SYGVKD in the germline V gene. The CDR3 extends over 11 amino acids.

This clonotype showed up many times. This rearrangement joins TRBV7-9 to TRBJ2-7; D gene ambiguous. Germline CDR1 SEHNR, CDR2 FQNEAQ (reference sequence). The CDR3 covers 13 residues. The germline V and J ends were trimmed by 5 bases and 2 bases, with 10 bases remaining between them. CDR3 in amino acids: CASSASGPYEQYF. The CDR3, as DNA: TGTGCCAGCAGCGCCAGTGGGCCCTACGAGCAGTACTTC.

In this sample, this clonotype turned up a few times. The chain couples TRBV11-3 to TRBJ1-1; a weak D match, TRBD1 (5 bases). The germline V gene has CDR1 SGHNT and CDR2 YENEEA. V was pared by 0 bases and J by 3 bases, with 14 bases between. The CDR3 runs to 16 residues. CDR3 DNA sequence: TGTGCCAGCAGCTTAGATCCGGGCAGGGAGGACACTGAAGCTTTCTTT. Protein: CASSLDPGREDTEAFF.

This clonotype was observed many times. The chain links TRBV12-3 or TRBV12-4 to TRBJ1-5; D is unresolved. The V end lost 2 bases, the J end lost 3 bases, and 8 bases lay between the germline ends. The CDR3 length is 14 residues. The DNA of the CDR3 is TGTGCCAGCAGTTTAAACGGTAACAATCAGCCCCAGCATTTT. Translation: CASSLNGNNQPQHF.

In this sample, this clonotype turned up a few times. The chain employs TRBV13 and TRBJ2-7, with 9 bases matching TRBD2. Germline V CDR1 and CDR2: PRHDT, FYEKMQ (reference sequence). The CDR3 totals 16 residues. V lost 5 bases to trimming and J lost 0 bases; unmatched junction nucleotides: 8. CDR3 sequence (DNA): TGTGCCAGCAGCGAAGGTACTAGCGGGTTCTCCTACGAGCAGTACTTC. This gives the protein CASSEGTSGFSYEQYF.

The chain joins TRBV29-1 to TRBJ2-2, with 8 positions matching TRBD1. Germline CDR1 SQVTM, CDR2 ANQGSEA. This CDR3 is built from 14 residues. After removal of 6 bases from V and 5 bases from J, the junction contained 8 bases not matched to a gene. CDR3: CSVLTGQATGELFF. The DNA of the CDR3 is TGCAGCGTGCTTACGGGACAGGCAACCGGGGAGCTGTTTTTT.

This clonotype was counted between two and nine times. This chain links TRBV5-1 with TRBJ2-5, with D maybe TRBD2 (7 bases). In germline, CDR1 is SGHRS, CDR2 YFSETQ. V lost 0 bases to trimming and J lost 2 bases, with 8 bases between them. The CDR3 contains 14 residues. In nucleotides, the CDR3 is TGCGCCAGCAGCTTGGAGGGGGGGCAAGAGACCCAGTACTTC. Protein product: CASSLEGGQETQYF.

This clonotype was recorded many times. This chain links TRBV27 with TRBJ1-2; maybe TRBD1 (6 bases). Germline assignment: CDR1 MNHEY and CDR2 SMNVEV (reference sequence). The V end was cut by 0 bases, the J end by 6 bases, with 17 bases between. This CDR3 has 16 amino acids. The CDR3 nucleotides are TGTGCCAGCAGTTTATCTACGGGTTCCAGGGGTAATGGCTACACCTTC. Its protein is CASSLSTGSRGNGYTF.

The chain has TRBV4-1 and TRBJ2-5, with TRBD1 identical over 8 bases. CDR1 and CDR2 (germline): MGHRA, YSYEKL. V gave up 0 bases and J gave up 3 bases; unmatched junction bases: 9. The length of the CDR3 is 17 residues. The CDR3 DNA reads TGCGCCAGCAGCCAAGATGGAGCAGGGGGCGATGAAGAGACCCAGTACTTC. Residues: CASSQDGAGGDEETQYF.

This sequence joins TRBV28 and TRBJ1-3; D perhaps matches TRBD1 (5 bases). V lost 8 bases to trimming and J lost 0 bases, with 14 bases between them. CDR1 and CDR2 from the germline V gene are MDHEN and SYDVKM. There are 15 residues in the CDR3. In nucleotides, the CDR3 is TGTGCCAGCGCCAGACAGCTCCACTCTGGAAACACCATATATTTT. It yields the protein CASARQLHSGNTIYF.

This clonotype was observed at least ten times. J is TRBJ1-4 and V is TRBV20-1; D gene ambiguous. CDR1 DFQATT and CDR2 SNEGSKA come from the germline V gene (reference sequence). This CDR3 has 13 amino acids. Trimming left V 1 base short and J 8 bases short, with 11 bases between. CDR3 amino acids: CSARGGVNEKLFF. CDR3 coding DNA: TGCAGTGCTAGAGGAGGTGTTAACGAAAAACTGTTTTTT.

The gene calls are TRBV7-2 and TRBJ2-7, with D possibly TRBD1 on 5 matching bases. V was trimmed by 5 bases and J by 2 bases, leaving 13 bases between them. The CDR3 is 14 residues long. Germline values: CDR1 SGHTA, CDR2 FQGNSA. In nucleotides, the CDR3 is TGTGCCAGCAGCCAAACAGGTGCTACCTACGAGCAGTACTTC. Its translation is CASSQTGATYEQYF.

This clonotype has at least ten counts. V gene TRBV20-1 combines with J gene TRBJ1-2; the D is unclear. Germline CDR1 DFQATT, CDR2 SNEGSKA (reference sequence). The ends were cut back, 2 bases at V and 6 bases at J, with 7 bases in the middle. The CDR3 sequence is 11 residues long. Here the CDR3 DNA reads TGCAGTGCTAGAACGGAAGATGGCTACACCTTC. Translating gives CSARTEDGYTF.

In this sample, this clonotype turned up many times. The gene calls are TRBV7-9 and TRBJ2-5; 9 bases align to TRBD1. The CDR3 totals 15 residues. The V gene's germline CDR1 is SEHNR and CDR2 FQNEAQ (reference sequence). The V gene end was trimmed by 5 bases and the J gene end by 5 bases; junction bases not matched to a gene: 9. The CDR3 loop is CASSTVTGGVETQYF. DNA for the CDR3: TGTGCCAGCAGCACCGTGACAGGGGGTGTCGAGACCCAGTACTTC.

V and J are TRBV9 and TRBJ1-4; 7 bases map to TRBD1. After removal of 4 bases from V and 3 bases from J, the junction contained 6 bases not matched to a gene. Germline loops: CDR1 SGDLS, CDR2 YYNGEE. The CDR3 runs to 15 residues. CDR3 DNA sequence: TGTGCCAGCAGCCCAGCCGGGACAGCTAATGAAAAACTGTTTTTT. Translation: CASSPAGTANEKLFF.

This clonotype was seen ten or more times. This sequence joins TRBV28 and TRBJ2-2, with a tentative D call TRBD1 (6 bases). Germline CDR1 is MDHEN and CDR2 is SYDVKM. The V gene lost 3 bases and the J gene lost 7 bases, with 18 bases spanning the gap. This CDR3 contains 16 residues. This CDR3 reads CASSLNRLGAIGELFF. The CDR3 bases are TGTGCCAGCAGTTTGAACCGCTTGGGGGCTATCGGGGAGCTGTTTTTT.

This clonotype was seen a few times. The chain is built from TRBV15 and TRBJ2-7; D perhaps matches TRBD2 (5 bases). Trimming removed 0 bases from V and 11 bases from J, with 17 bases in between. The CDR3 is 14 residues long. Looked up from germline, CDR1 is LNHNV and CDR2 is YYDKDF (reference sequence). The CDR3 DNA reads TGTGCCACCAGCAGAGATAGATGGGAGACAAAAGAGTACTTC. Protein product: CATSRDRWETKEYF.